The 9 T cell receptor beta chains below come from one sample, sequenced in a study of shared clonotypes between healthy human individuals. Method: immunoSEQ multiplex PCR; TCRdb's copy keeps in-frame clones and lacks some. The top ten hold around 0.13% of the sample, which has 2 million to 2.5 million clones, under 97% seen once. The sequenced sample consisted of naive CD4+ T cells sorted from blood. Described subset: CD45RA+ positively selected. These receptors were taken from a man aged 18 to 29 in good health.

The CDR3 reads CAISTGTGSHEQYF. The CDR3 region has the DNA TGTGCCATCAGTACAGGGACAGGGTCACACGAGCAGTACTTC. The chain has TRBV10-3 and TRBJ2-7; TRBD1 matches at 9 bases. Germline V CDR1 and CDR2: ENHRY, SYGVKD. The V gene end was trimmed by 5 bases and the J gene end by 5 bases; junction bases not matched to a gene: 7. The CDR3 runs 14 residues.

V and J are TRBV11-2 and TRBJ1-1; D might be TRBD1 (5 bases). Germline V gene lookup returns CDR1 SGHAT and CDR2 FQNNGV. V gave up 0 bases and J gave up 1 base, with 6 bases separating them. The CDR3 length is 14 residues. CDR3 protein: CASSLDGGNTEAFF. The CDR3 DNA sequence: TGTGCCAGCAGCTTAGATGGGGGGAACACTGAAGCTTTCTTT.

The chain's CDR3 is CASSERLSGELFF. The CDR3, as DNA: TGTGCCAGCAGTGAGAGGCTCTCCGGGGAGCTGTTTTTT. V gene TRBV25-1 combines with J gene TRBJ2-2; unclear D gene. Germline V gene sequence: CDR1 MGHDK, CDR2 SYGVNS. Trimming pared 3 bases from V and 6 bases from J, leaving 8 bases between. This CDR3 comprises 13 residues.

This clone was observed a single time. The CDR3 loop is CASSRGWNTEAFF. The DNA for the CDR3 is TGTGCCAGCTCAAGGGGATGGAACACTGAAGCTTTCTTT. This chain uses TRBV7-6 with TRBJ1-1, with D possibly being TRBD1 (5 bases). CDR1 and CDR2 from the germline V gene are SGHVS and FNYEAQ. The germline V and J ends were trimmed by 8 bases and 1 base, with 11 bases remaining between them. The CDR3 has 13 amino acids.

This clone was counted between two and nine times. The V call is TRBV7-9, the J call TRBJ2-2; either TRBD1 or TRBD2 may fit D (5 bases each). CDR1 and CDR2 from the germline V gene are SEHNR and FQNEAQ (reference sequence). There are 15 residues in the CDR3. V lost 5 bases and J 4 bases, leaving 14 bases between the germline ends. The CDR3 bases are TGTGCCAGCAGCCCAGGGTTTGGGGGCACCGGGGAGCTGTTTTTT. Translation gives CASSPGFGGTGELFF.

The V call is TRBV27, the J call TRBJ2-5; TRBD2 agrees at 8 bases. This CDR3 is 15 amino acids long. V gave up 7 bases and J gave up 5 bases; unmatched junction bases: 12. Germline lookup yields CDR1 MNHEY and CDR2 SMNVEV (reference sequence). CDR3 protein: CASTIKRERLETQYF. The DNA for the CDR3 is TGTGCCAGCACAATCAAGCGGGAGCGGTTGGAGACCCAGTACTTC.

The chain employs TRBV15 and TRBJ1-1; 7 bases fit TRBD1. The CDR3 has 16 residues. Losses at the gene ends were 7 bases for V and 4 bases for J; bases not matched to a gene: 15. Germline V CDR1 and CDR2: LNHNV, YYDKDF (reference sequence). CDR3 in DNA: TGTGCCACCAACGGCAACACAAGGGGGCGAGGCACTGAAGCTTTCTTT. This sequence encodes CATNGNTRGRGTEAFF.

V and J are TRBV5-1 and TRBJ1-1; D is unresolved. V was shortened by 5 bases and J by 1 base, with 12 bases between the two germline ends. Germline V gives CDR1 SGHRS, CDR2 YFSETQ. This CDR3 has 14 amino acids. This CDR3 is CASSFTDGNTEAFF. In DNA form, the CDR3 reads TGCGCCAGCAGTTTTACCGACGGGAACACTGAAGCTTTCTTT.

J is TRBJ1-2 and V is TRBV30; 7 positions agree with TRBD1. Germline values: CDR1 GTSNPN, CDR2 SVGIG (reference sequence). Losses at the gene ends were 3 bases for V and 4 bases for J; bases not matched to a gene: 5. CDR3 size: 13 residues. CDR3 region: CAWRGDSPYGYTF. The CDR3 DNA sequence: TGTGCCTGGAGGGGGGACAGCCCCTATGGCTACACCTTC.